These T cell receptor beta chains were read from a single sample in a study of a mutant IDH1 vaccine in newly diagnosed glioma. Sequencing used immunoSEQ multiplex PCR; TCRdb keeps in-frame clones, though not all of them. The table includes 50,000 to 75,000 clones, roughly 71% detected once. No cognate antigen is known for these TCRs. Source: PBMCs, taken from a glioma patient whose treatment included an IDH1 peptide vaccine. The receptor source for this set is a man in his fifties with glioma. The CDR3 runs from the conserved cysteine through the conserved F or W. Fields, in order: J gene, D gene, V gene, clone size, CDR3 DNA, CDR3 protein. D genes are given only for firm matches. Clone size is given for some rows only: seen once, a few or many times, or a class if the clone is expanded.

>TRBJ2-7|-|TRBV30|once
TGTGCCTGGAGTAAAGGGGCCTCCGAGCAGTACTTC
CAWSKGASEQYF
>TRBJ1-2|TRBD1|TRBV30|-
TGTGCCTGGGCAAACAGGGGTGGCTACACCTTC
CAWANRGGYTF
>TRBJ1-2|-|TRBV5-6|-
TGTGCCAGCAGTCTGGGAAATTCTAACTATGGCTACACCTTC
CASSLGNSNYGYTF
>TRBJ2-7|-|TRBV9|-
TGTGCCAGCAGCGTAGGGGGCGCATACCCCGAGCAGTACTTC
CASSVGGAYPEQYF
>TRBJ1-3|-|TRBV6-1|-
TGTGCCAGCAGAAAGGCGTCCGGAAACACCATATATTTT
CASRKASGNTIYF
>TRBJ1-2|TRBD1|TRBV5-6|-
TGTGCCAGCAGGAAACAGGGGGCTAACTATGGCTACACCTTC
CASRKQGANYGYTF
>TRBJ1-1|-|TRBV6-5|-
TGTGCCAGCAGTTACTCGGACAGCTCAGAAGCTTTCTTT
CASSYSDSSEAFF
>TRBJ2-3|-|TRBV5-4|-
TGTGCCAGCAGCTTGAGGGGACATAGCACAGATACGCAGTATTTT
CASSLRGHSTDTQYF
>TRBJ2-2|-|TRBV6-1|few
TGTGCCAGCAGACGGGACCCGAACACCGGGGAGCTGTTTTTT
CASRRDPNTGELFF
>TRBJ2-1|-|TRBV19|-
TGTGCCAGTAGCCCATTACTGGGGGCAGACAATGAGCAGTTCTTC
CASSPLLGADNEQFF
>TRBJ2-1|TRBD2|TRBV9|-
TGTGCCAGCACTGGGACTAACTACAATGAGCAGTTCTTC
CASTGTNYNEQFF
>TRBJ1-1|-|TRBV7-9|-
TGTGCCAGCAGCTCCACAACCCGGCCGGATGGGGCTTTCTTT
CASSSTTRPDGAFF
>TRBJ2-7|TRBD2|TRBV6-5|-
TGTGCCAGCAGGCGGGGGACCATCTACGAGCAGTACTTC
CASRRGTIYEQYF
>TRBJ1-2|-|TRBV6-6|few
TGTGCCAGCAGCCTCCAGGGTAGCGGCTACACCTTC
CASSLQGSGYTF
>TRBJ1-2|-|TRBV4-1|-
TGCGCCAGCAGCCAAGATAAGAACGGAAACTATGGCTACACCTTC
CASSQDKNGNYGYTF
>TRBJ2-5|-|TRBV18|-
TGTGCCAGCTCCCGAGAGGCAGGGCAAGAGACCCAGTACTTC
CASSREAGQETQYF
>TRBJ2-7|-|TRBV7-6|-
TGTGCCAGCAGCTTAGGGGACGGAATGACCTACGAGCAGTACTTC
CASSLGDGMTYEQYF
>TRBJ2-2|TRBD1|TRBV5-1|-
TGCGCCAGCAGCCCGGGGAGGACAGGGGGCGCTGAGCTGTTTTTT
CASSPGRTGGAELFF
>TRBJ2-1|TRBD2|TRBV10-3|-
TGTGCCACGGGGTCGCGGGGGGACAATGAGCAGTTCTTC
CATGSRGDNEQFF
>TRBJ1-2|-|TRBV25-1|-
TGTGCCAGCAGTGAAGGAGGCAGGGGAGATGGCTACACCTTC
CASSEGGRGDGYTF
>TRBJ2-1|-|TRBV28|once
TGTGCCAGCAGTTCCTCGGTGTGGGGGACGGAGGGTGAGCAGTTCTTC
CASSSSVWGTEGEQFF
>TRBJ2-3|-|TRBV11-2|-
TGTGCCAGCAGCTTCGCAGATACGCAGTATTTT
CASSFADTQYF
>TRBJ2-2|-|TRBV9|few
TGTGCCAGCAAAGGACAGTTCCTCGGGGAGCTGTTTTTT
CASKGQFLGELFF
>TRBJ1-1|-|TRBV9|-
TGTGCCAGCAGCGTAGTATGGAGCACTGAAGCTTTCTTT
CASSVVWSTEAFF
>TRBJ2-2|TRBD1|TRBV5-6|-
TGTGCCAGCAGCTTGGAACCCCTAGGGACAGGGGCAACCGGGGAGCTGTTTTTT
CASSLEPLGTGATGELFF
>TRBJ1-4|-|TRBV1|once
TGCACCAGCAGCCAAGATCGTAGGGGGCGTCACGGTGAAAAACTGTTTTTT
CTSSQDRRGRHGEKLFF
>TRBJ1-1|-|TRBV2|-
TGTGCCAGCAGTGAAGAGATGACGGCTTTCTTT
CASSEEMTAFF
>TRBJ1-5|-|TRBV18|-
TGTGCCAGCTCACCACCGTCCGGGCAGCAGCGGCCCCAGCATTTT
CASSPPSGQQRPQHF
>TRBJ1-4|-|TRBV18|once
TGTGCCAGCTCAGGGACGGCCGAAAAACTGTTTTTT
CASSGTAEKLFF
>TRBJ2-1|-|TRBV7-3|-
TGTGCCAGCAGCCCAGACAGTTCACGCCACAATGAGCAGTTCTTC
CASSPDSSRHNEQFF
>TRBJ1-1|-|TRBV5-6|once
TGTGCCAGCAGCTTGGGTTTCGTCGGAACTCTGAACACTGAAGCTTTCTTT
CASSLGFVGTLNTEAFF
>TRBJ1-2|-|TRBV29-1|-
TGCAGCGTTGAAGCCGCGGGGGATAACTATGGCTACACCTTC
CSVEAAGDNYGYTF
>TRBJ1-1|TRBD1|TRBV13|-
TGTGCCAGCAGCTTAGACAGGGGCTGGAACACTGAAGCTTTCTTT
CASSLDRGWNTEAFF
>TRBJ1-2|TRBD1|TRBV6-6|once
TGTGCCAGCAGCCAATTAGGGGGCGTTTATGGCTACACCTTC
CASSQLGGVYGYTF
>TRBJ1-4|-|TRBV5-6|-
TGTGCCAGCAGCTTGGGAGGGACTTTTGGCGAAAAACTGTTTTTT
CASSLGGTFGEKLFF
>TRBJ1-1|-|TRBV20-1|-
TGCAGTCCCCCTAATTTAGCTTTCTTT
CSPPNLAFF
>TRBJ1-1|-|TRBV28|-
TGTGCCAGCAGTCCCCCCCGACAGACTAGTTATACTGAAGCTTTCTTT
CASSPPRQTSYTEAFF
>TRBJ2-7|-|TRBV5-1|medium-sized
TGCGCCAGCAGCTTGGGGCAGGGGCTACAGACCTACGAGCAGTACTTC
CASSLGQGLQTYEQYF
>TRBJ2-5|-|TRBV29-1|once
TGCAGCGTTGAACAGGGACGGGAGACCCAGTACTTC
CSVEQGRETQYF
>TRBJ2-6|-|TRBV7-9|-
TGTGCCAGCAGCTTAGCTTTTAGAGATGCTGGGGCCAACGTCCTGACTTTC
CASSLAFRDAGANVLTF
>TRBJ2-3|TRBD2|TRBV30|-
TGTGCCTGGAGTACAGCGGGGGCCCGGGCAGATACGCAGTATTTT
CAWSTAGARADTQYF
>TRBJ2-1|TRBD1|TRBV30|once
TGTGCCTGGAGTCAGGGGGCCTACAATGAGCAGTTCTTC
CAWSQGAYNEQFF
>TRBJ1-4|TRBD1|TRBV30|few
TGTGCCTGGGCCACGGGACAGGGGGAAAAACTGTTTTTT
CAWATGQGEKLFF
>TRBJ1-5|-|TRBV19|once
TGTGCCAGTAGTTGGACAGGCAATCAGCCCCAGCATTTT
CASSWTGNQPQHF
>TRBJ1-2|TRBD1|TRBV7-9|-
TGTGCCAGCAGCACAGGGGCGGATAGCTATGGCTACACCTTC
CASSTGADSYGYTF
>TRBJ2-2|-|TRBV2|-
TGTGCCAGCAGTGAGCAGGGGGGGGCCAACGGGGAGCTGTTTTTT
CASSEQGGANGELFF
>TRBJ2-7|-|TRBV7-8|-
TGTGCCAGCAGCTTTTCCCTCTACGAGCAGTACTTC
CASSFSLYEQYF